This T cell receptor beta chain derives from a study of blood T cells in healthy people across ages. A second roughly 7 to 11 cycle PCR used barcoded and J-beta primers. TCRdb redid the calling of the 5' RACE reads with MiXCR, one entry per CDR3 protein. The sample carries 1.5 million to 2 million distinct CDR3 sequences, about 39% recorded once. This clonotype has only a few counts. Donation came from healthy Caucasian individuals in Russia who were aged about 6 to 95. The sample, 7.5 to 10 milliliters of peripheral blood, was drawn from each donor. Germline loops: CDR1 MNHEY, CDR2 SVGAGI. Trimming pared 0 bases from V and 4 bases from J, leaving 9 bases between. The CDR3 spans 14 residues.

This receptor was identified in a human donor in good health. The sequenced sample was blood. This chain joins TRBV6-5 and TRBJ1-2; D is unresolved. The CDR3 is CASSYSDGSYGYTF. DNA of the CDR3: TGTGCCAGCAGTTACTCCGACGGCTCCTATGGCTACACCTTC.